This TCR beta chain was identified during a study of blood T cell repertoires in COVID-19. Study as a whole: Samples of COVID-19 (acute and convalescent) were obtained from the United States, Italy and Spain.

V lost 3 bases, J lost 4 bases, and 3 bases lay in between. The CDR3 is 11 residues long. Methods used by the authors: How many nucleated cells were present was estimated from reference gene primer amplification. The repertoire was sequenced with immunoSEQ multiplex PCR; TCRdb's copy has only in-frame clones and lacks some. The V and J calls and clone size were taken over from that table, and D and trimming were inferred from the DNA. In the table there are some 200,000 clones, approximately 86% of which are singletons. As to this clone: Other DNA sequences from this sample encode an identical CDR3 as well.

The sequence derives from a man aged 40-50 years with active or convalescent COVID-19. Material: peripheral blood. The V gene is TRBV12-3 or TRBV12-4, the J gene TRBJ1-1; D uncertain. CDR3 in amino acids: CASSFGTEAFF. The CDR3 DNA follows: TGTGCCAGCAGTTTCGGCACTGAAGCTTTCTTT.